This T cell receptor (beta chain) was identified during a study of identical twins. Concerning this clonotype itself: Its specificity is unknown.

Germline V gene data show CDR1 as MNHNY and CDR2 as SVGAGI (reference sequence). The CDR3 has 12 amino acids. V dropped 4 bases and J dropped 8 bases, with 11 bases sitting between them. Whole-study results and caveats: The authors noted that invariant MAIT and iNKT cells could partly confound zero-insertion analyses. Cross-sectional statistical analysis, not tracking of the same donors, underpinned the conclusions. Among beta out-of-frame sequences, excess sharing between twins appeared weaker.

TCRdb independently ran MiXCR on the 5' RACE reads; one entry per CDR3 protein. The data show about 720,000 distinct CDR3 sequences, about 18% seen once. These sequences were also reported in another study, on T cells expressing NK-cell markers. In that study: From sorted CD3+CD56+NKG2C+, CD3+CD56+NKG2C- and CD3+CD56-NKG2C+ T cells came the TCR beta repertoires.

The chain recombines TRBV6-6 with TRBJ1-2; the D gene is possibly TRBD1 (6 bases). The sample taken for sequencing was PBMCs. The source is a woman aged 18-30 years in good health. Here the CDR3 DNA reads TGTGCCAGCAGTTTCTACAGGGACGGCTACACCTTC. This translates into CASSFYRDGYTF.